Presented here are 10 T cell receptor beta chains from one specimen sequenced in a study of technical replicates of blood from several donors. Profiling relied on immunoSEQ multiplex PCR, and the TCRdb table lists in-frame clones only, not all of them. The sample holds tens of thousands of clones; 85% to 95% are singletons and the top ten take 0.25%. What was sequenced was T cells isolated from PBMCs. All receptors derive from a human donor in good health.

In nucleotides, the CDR3 is TGCGCCAGCAGCTTCGGGAATAGCGAGGTAACCGGGGAGCTGTTTTTT. Its translation: CASSFGNSEVTGELFF. The chain links TRBV5-1 to TRBJ2-2, with a weak D call TRBD2 (5 bases). Per the germline V gene, CDR1 is SGHRS and CDR2 is YFSETQ. Trimming took 2 bases from V and 5 from J, leaving 16 bases between them. The CDR3 runs 16 residues.

The CDR3 protein is CASSQVIQGARGDTQYF. For the CDR3, the DNA is TGCGCCAGCAGCCAAGTGATTCAGGGTGCCCGTGGAGATACGCAGTATTTT. J is TRBJ2-3 and V is TRBV4-1; TRBD1 might be the D (5 bases). Germline CDR1 and CDR2: MGHRA and YSYEKL. The CDR3 spans 17 residues. The V and J ends lost 1 base and 5 bases respectively, with 19 bases between them.

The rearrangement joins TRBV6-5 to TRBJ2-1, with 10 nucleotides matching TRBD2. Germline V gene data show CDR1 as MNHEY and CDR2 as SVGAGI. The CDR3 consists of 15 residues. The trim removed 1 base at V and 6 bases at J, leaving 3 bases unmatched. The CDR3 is CASSYWASGGNEQFF. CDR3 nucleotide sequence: TGTGCCAGCAGTTACTGGGCTAGCGGGGGCAATGAGCAGTTCTTC.

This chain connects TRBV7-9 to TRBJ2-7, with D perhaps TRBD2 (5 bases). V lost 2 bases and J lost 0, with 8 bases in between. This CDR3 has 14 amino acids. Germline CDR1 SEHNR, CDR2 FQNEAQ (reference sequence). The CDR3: CASSLNAGSYEQYF. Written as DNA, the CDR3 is TGTGCCAGCAGCTTAAACGCGGGCTCCTACGAGCAGTACTTC.

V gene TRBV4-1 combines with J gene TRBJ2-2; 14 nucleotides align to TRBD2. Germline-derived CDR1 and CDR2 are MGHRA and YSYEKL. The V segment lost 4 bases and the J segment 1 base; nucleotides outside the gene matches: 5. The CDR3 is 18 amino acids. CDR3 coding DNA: TGCGCCAGCAGCCGGGGACTAGCGGGAGTTGTGAACACCGGGGAGCTGTTTTTT. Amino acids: CASSRGLAGVVNTGELFF.

CDR3 region: CASMLSGGANVLTF. CDR3 bases: TGTGCCAGCATGCTATCTGGTGGGGCCAACGTCCTGACTTTC. This chain joins TRBV2 and TRBJ2-6; the D is unclear. Looked up from germline, CDR1 is SNHLY and CDR2 is FYNNEI. The CDR3 length is 14 residues. Trimming shortened V by 7 bases and J by 3 bases, and 10 bases separated the two germline ends.

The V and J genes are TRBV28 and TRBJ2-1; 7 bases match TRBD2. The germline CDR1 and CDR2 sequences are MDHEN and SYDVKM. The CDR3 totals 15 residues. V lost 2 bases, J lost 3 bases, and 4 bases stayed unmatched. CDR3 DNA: TGTGCCAGCAGTTTAGCGACTAGCAGCTACAATGAGCAGTTCTTC. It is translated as CASSLATSSYNEQFF.

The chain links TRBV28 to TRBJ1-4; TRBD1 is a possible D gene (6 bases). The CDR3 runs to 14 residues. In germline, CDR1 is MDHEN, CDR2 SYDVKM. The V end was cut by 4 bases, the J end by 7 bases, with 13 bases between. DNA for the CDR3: TGTGCCAGCAGTTCCGGACAGAGCTTTGAAAAACTGTTTTTT. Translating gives CASSSGQSFEKLFF.

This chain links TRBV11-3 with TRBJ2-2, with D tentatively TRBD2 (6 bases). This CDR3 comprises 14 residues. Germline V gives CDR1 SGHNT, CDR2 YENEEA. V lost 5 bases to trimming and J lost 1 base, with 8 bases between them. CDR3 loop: CASSRSGNTGELFF. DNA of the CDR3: TGTGCCAGCAGCCGTAGCGGGAACACCGGGGAGCTGTTTTTT.

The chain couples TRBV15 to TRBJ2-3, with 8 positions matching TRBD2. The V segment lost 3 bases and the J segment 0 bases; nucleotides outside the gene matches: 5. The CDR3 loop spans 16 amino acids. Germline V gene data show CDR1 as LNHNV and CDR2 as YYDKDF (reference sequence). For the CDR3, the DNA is TGTGCCACCAGCAGCCGTAGCGGGGTGAGCACAGATACGCAGTATTTT. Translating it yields CATSSRSGVSTDTQYF.